Given below is one T cell receptor (beta chain) in context. V shed 3 bases and J shed 3 bases, with 13 bases lying between them. The CDR3 sequence is 15 residues long. Germline V CDR1 and CDR2: LNHDA, SQIVND (reference sequence). Repertoires were generated with immunoSEQ multiplex PCR, while TCRdb's copy carries only in-frame clones and drops some. The sample records about 130,000 clones, more than 75% being singletons. This specimen comes from a study of blood T cell repertoires in COVID-19. As for the study in general: The origin of the acute and convalescent COVID-19 samples was the United States, Italy and Spain. PBMCs, B-cell-depleted T cells, or T cells were the source of the cDNA or gDNA that made up the material.

Sample: peripheral blood. The clonotype was recovered from a woman aged 50 to 60 who had recovered from COVID-19. The chain uses TRBV19 and TRBJ2-3, with D maybe TRBD2 (7 bases). The DNA for the CDR3 is TGTGCCAGTAGTATGGGGGGGCTAAGGACAGATACGCAGTATTTT. Translating gives CASSMGGLRTDTQYF.